This T cell receptor beta chain was captured in a study of blood T cell repertoires in COVID-19. Worth noting for this clone: The sample carries other DNA sequences with the same CDR3.

Produced via immunoSEQ multiplex PCR; TCRdb's table is partial and in-frame only. The profile covers more than 250,000 clones, with 88% appearing a single time and 1.5% to 2% taken by the ten largest. Enrollment of patients from Seattle took place during active infection, with longitudinal follow-up. Germline values: CDR1 MNHEY, CDR2 SVGAGI. CDR3 size: 12 residues. The V end was cut by 7 bases, the J end by 3 bases, with 9 bases between. This TCR was recovered from a woman under 40 with COVID-19, enrolled during active disease. The chain recombines TRBV6-5 with TRBJ1-2, with D possibly TRBD1 on 6 matching bases. The sequenced material came from peripheral blood. CDR3 protein: CASKNRDYGYTF. The CDR3 nucleotides read TGTGCCAGCAAAAACAGGGACTATGGCTACACCTTC.